This TCR beta chain comes out of a study of PD-1 blockade in classical Hodgkin lymphoma. The table came from immunoSEQ multiplex PCR; TCRdb's copy has only in-frame clones and leaves some out. The sample yields more than 13,000 clones, around 90% seen once. With respect to this clone: No antigen is known for it.

Points from the study as a whole: Sources of repertoire differences remain undefined, possibly disease activity or prior therapy. CD8+ TCR diversity did not rise significantly by C4D1, unlike CD4+. Those achieving complete response showed baseline diversity like newly diagnosed patients. Newly diagnosed patients were said to have less baseline TCR diversity than healthy donors did.

Time point denoted: cycle 4 day 1 (C4D1), after more than five weeks of nivolumab. Every patient was affected by relapse after autologous stem cell transplantation, while exposure to brentuximab vedotin was not uniform. Magnetic negative selection of thawed PBMCs yielded the CD8+ T cells. The V end lost 5 bases, the J end lost 5 bases, and 8 bases lay between the germline ends. The CDR3 extends over 12 amino acids. The germline V gene encodes CDR1 MNHEY and CDR2 SMNVEV (reference sequence). The chain is built from TRBV27 and TRBJ2-3; D is ambiguous. This material consisted of CD8+ T cells from blood, taken before the fourth cycle of nivolumab. The TCR sequence derives from a human donor with classical Hodgkin lymphoma. The CDR3 loop is CASSPSGDTQYF. CDR3 nucleotide sequence: TGTGCCAGCAGTCCTTCAGGAGATACGCAGTATTTT.